This TCR beta chain was sequenced during a study of control samples from healthy donors and cancer patients. The CDR3 contains 18 residues. Germline CDR1 and CDR2: LGHDT and YNNKEL (reference sequence). V lost 4 bases, J lost 3 bases, and 24 bases lay in between. The protocol was immunoSEQ multiplex PCR, while the TCRdb copy is restricted to in-frame clones and leaves out a portion. The sample has 150,000 to 200,000 clones; nearly 90% are singletons. This chain links TRBV3-1 (or the pseudogene TRBV3-2) with TRBJ1-2; weak D call: TRBD1 (5 bases). This receptor was obtained from a woman between 45 and 65 years old in good health. Sequenced input: blood. DNA for the CDR3: TGTGCCAGCAGCCCCAGGATGGGGGGGGGAAAATGGGACTATGGCTACACCTTC. This translates into CASSPRMGGGKWDYGYTF.